The sequence of this TCR beta chain was determined in a study of graft-versus-host responses after intestinal transplantation. Study overall: In this cohort, recipients had multivisceral, liver-intestinal, or isolated intestinal transplants.

Assay used: immunoSEQ multiplex PCR; TCRdb lists only in-frame clones, some missing. This table has 80,000 to 95,000 clones, about 93% appearing once. Whole-study results and caveats: GvH clones appeared in recipient marrow, some first in ileum or blood.

About this clone: As yet, its antigen is unknown.

The germline V and J ends were trimmed by 4 bases and 4 bases, with 15 bases remaining between them. CDR3 length: 15 residues. CDR1 is SGHNT, CDR2 YYREEE, per germline (reference sequence). V gene TRBV5-4 combines with J gene TRBJ2-1, with D perhaps TRBD2 (6 bases). This TCR was sampled from a human donor who received an intestinal transplant. The specimen comprised unstimulated CD8+ T cells sorted from spleen or lymph node cells, sampled before intestinal transplant. CDR3 residues: CASSGTGTPYNEQFF. For the CDR3, the DNA is TGTGCCAGCAGCGGAACCGGGACTCCTTACAATGAGCAGTTCTTC.